Below, 14 T cell receptor beta chains from the same sample are listed, as sequenced in a study of blood T cell repertoires in COVID-19. TCRdb's table, derived via immunoSEQ multiplex PCR, lists solely in-frame clones and lacks some. The sample carries just over 70,000 clones, over 70% recorded once. Sequenced input: peripheral blood. The receptors originated from a man between 65 and 79 years old who had recovered from COVID-19.

This chain links TRBV28 with TRBJ2-4; TRBD1 is a possible D gene (5 bases). The CDR3 covers 16 residues. From germline, CDR1 is MDHEN and CDR2 SYDVKM. V gave up 0 bases and J gave up 1 base, with 10 bases separating them. CDR3 sequence: CASSLWQGKAKNIQYF. CDR3 DNA: TGTGCCAGCAGTTTATGGCAGGGAAAGGCCAAAAACATTCAGTACTTC.

The chain is built from TRBV7-2 and TRBJ2-7; maybe TRBD2 (6 bases). The CDR3 totals 15 residues. Germline V CDR1 and CDR2: SGHTA, FQGNSA. The V and J ends lost 6 bases and 3 bases respectively, with 18 bases between them. The CDR3 reads CASRIGSSTVYEQYF. The CDR3 DNA is TGTGCCAGCAGAATCGGGAGCTCCACCGTCTACGAGCAGTACTTC.

The chain recombines TRBV5-8 with TRBJ1-5; D not resolved. Germline V gene sequence: CDR1 SGHTS, CDR2 YDEGEE. Trimming removed 2 bases from V and 9 bases from J, with 12 bases in between. The CDR3 has 13 amino acids. The CDR3 nucleotides read TGTGCCAGCAGCTTCCGCGGCGGGTCGCCCCAGCATTTT. Its translation is CASSFRGGSPQHF.

This chain links TRBV5-1 with TRBJ2-7; a possible D gene is TRBD2 (5 bases). The CDR3 has 11 amino acids. Per germline, CDR1 SGHRS and CDR2 YFSETQ. With 0 bases removed from V and 7 bases from J, the gap between germline ends came to 5 bases. The CDR3 region has the DNA TGCGCCAGCAGCTTGGGCGGGGAGCAGTACTTC. Residues: CASSLGGEQYF.

By share of the sample, this clone is medium-sized. The rearrangement joins TRBV6-2 or TRBV6-3 to TRBJ1-5, with TRBD1 matching 9 bases. Trimming removed 2 bases from V and 0 bases from J; junction bases left unmatched: 5. There are 17 residues in the CDR3. The germline V gene encodes CDR1 MNHEY and CDR2 SVGEGT. The CDR3 loop reads CASSYTPGQGSNQPQHF. CDR3 nucleotide sequence: TGTGCCAGCAGTTACACTCCGGGACAGGGTAGCAATCAGCCCCAGCATTTT.

This chain joins TRBV10-3 and TRBJ2-3; 8 nucleotides line up with TRBD2. Germline values: CDR1 ENHRY, CDR2 SYGVKD. The CDR3 contains 14 residues. The junction had 3 bases not matched to a gene; V was cut back by 6 bases and J by 1 base. The CDR3: CAIRREGGTDTQYF. Written as DNA, the CDR3 is TGTGCCATCAGACGGGAGGGCGGCACAGATACGCAGTATTTT.

The chain combines TRBV27 with TRBJ2-1, with 8 bases matching TRBD1. Germline CDR1 is MNHEY and CDR2 is SMNVEV (reference sequence). V gave up 9 bases and J gave up 4 bases; unmatched junction bases: 11. The CDR3 consists of 15 residues. The CDR3: CASTPGDRRYNEQFF. The CDR3 nucleotides read TGTGCCAGTACGCCAGGGGACAGGAGGTACAATGAGCAGTTCTTC.

The chain links TRBV27 to TRBJ2-1; TRBD2 agrees at 9 bases. The germline CDR1 and CDR2 sequences are MNHEY and SMNVEV (reference sequence). CDR3 length: 14 amino acids. Trimming removed 5 bases from V and 8 bases from J; junction bases left unmatched: 7. The CDR3 is CASSPHSGSYEQFF. In DNA form, the CDR3 reads TGTGCCAGCAGTCCACATAGCGGGAGCTATGAGCAGTTCTTC.

The chain joins TRBV6-2 or TRBV6-3 to TRBJ2-3; D possibly corresponds to TRBD1 (6 bases). Germline assignment: CDR1 MNHEY and CDR2 SVGEGT. This CDR3 is 15 amino acids long. V shed 0 bases and J shed 3 bases, with 10 bases lying between them. CDR3 sequence: CASSYSRGGTDTQYF. Here the CDR3 DNA reads TGTGCCAGCAGTTACTCGAGAGGGGGTACAGATACGCAGTATTTT.

This chain joins TRBV7-3 and TRBJ2-3, with TRBD2 identical over 10 bases. Per the germline V gene, CDR1 is SGHTA and CDR2 is FQGTGA. Trimming removed 1 base from V and 9 bases from J; junction bases left unmatched: 16. The CDR3 loop spans 18 amino acids. The CDR3: CASSLNPGAASGGGTQYF. For the CDR3, the DNA is TGTGCCAGCAGCTTAAATCCAGGGGCGGCTAGCGGGGGAGGGACGCAGTATTTT.

CDR3: CASSLARVSTDTQYF. Here the CDR3 DNA reads TGTGCCAGCAGCTTAGCCAGGGTCAGCACAGATACGCAGTATTTT. The chain uses TRBV5-5 and TRBJ2-3; the D gene is possibly TRBD1 (5 bases). V lost 2 bases and J 0 bases, leaving 10 bases between the germline ends. Germline V gives CDR1 SGHKS, CDR2 YYEKEE (reference sequence). CDR3 size: 15 residues.

V is TRBV5-6 and J is TRBJ2-1; possible D gene TRBD2, 5 bases. Trimming took off 4 bases at V and 10 bases at J, with 9 bases between the two ends. The CDR3 covers 11 residues. Germline CDR1 is SGHDT and CDR2 is YYEEEE. CDR3 region: CASSLRREQFF. The CDR3 DNA follows: TGTGCCAGCAGCCTGCGGAGGGAGCAGTTCTTC.

This clone was counted between two and nine times. V is TRBV7-2 and J is TRBJ2-5, with a weak D call TRBD2 (5 bases). Germline V CDR1 and CDR2: SGHTA, FQGNSA. With 5 bases removed from V and 5 bases from J, the gap between germline ends came to 21 bases. The CDR3 is 16 residues long. The CDR3 DNA is TGTGCCAGCAGCCTAGTTACCCGGGATCCCCGGGAGACCCAGTACTTC. It codes for CASSLVTRDPRETQYF. Together with reference TRBV7-2 and TRBJ2-5, the CDR3 gives the full variable domain: GAGVSQSPSNKVTEKGKDVELRCDPISGHTALYWYRQSLGQGLEFLIYFQGNSAPDKSGLPSDRFSAERTGGSVSTLTIQRTQQEDSAVYLCASSLVTRDPRETQYFGPGTRLLVL.

CDR3 bases: TGTGCCAGCAGACTTCCTCGTGGCAGGGGCCACGAGCAGTACTTC. This encodes CASRLPRGRGHEQYF. The rearrangement joins TRBV28 to TRBJ2-7; weak D call: TRBD1 (6 bases). The germline V and J ends were trimmed by 6 bases and 5 bases, with 20 bases remaining between them. Germline V gives CDR1 MDHEN, CDR2 SYDVKM. The CDR3 loop spans 15 amino acids.